These T cell receptor beta chains were read from a single sample in a study of blood T cells in healthy people across ages. TCRdb called the 5' RACE reads again in MiXCR, with one record for every CDR3 protein. The repertoire holds approximately 790,000 distinct CDR3 sequences, with less than 80% as singletons. The sequenced material came from blood. These receptors came from a man aged 25-40 years in good health. The CDR3 runs from the conserved cysteine through the conserved F or W. Fields, in order: CDR3 protein, V gene, J gene.

CDR3: CSVRGQGKETQYF
V: TRBV29-1
J: TRBJ2-5

CDR3: CAGNSLPENEQFF
V: TRBV10-3
J: TRBJ2-1

CDR3: CASNDRGGVDEQYF
V: TRBV6-1
J: TRBJ2-7

CDR3: CATKIVGGAGETQYF
V: TRBV15
J: TRBJ2-5

CDR3: CASRPPGQKQNEKLFF
V: TRBV4-1
J: TRBJ1-4

CDR3: CSVEDPGSIIETQYF
V: TRBV29-1
J: TRBJ2-5

CDR3: CASSSGDVGYGYTF
V: TRBV13
J: TRBJ1-2

CDR3: CASSRGLDGANYGYTF
V: TRBV4-3
J: TRBJ1-2

CDR3: CASSFEGAGTEAFF
V: TRBV7-3
J: TRBJ1-1

CDR3: CASSHYRDEQFF
V: TRBV5-4
J: TRBJ2-1

CDR3: CASSNAGTQRGTQYF
V: TRBV9
J: -

CDR3: CASSLGRSATNEKLFF
V: TRBV28
J: TRBJ1-4

CDR3: CASSSGQLSGANVLTF
V: TRBV12-3/TRBV12-4
J: TRBJ2-6

CDR3: CASSLEGTHEQYF
V: TRBV12-3/TRBV12-4
J: TRBJ2-7

CDR3: CASSRRQGAKNIQYF
V: TRBV12-3/TRBV12-4
J: TRBJ2-4

CDR3: CASSKQGETEAFF
V: TRBV12-3/TRBV12-4
J: TRBJ1-1

CDR3: CASSQEGWTGLRRNTEAFF
V: TRBV3-1
J: TRBJ1-1

CDR3: CASSFSRFLGSAFF
V: TRBV7-2
J: TRBJ1-1

CDR3: CSARGASGGEETQYF
V: TRBV20-1
J: TRBJ2-5

CDR3: CASSLGTSGGDTQYF
V: TRBV27
J: TRBJ2-3

CDR3: CATKGQDNSPLHF
V: TRBV24-1
J: TRBJ1-6

CDR3: CASSVDGSDTQYF
V: TRBV9
J: TRBJ2-3

CDR3: CASSSPRTGGTYEQYF
V: TRBV28
J: TRBJ2-7

CDR3: CASSFQRGDTDTQYF
V: TRBV6-5
J: TRBJ2-3

CDR3: CASSLSASGGPNSYEQYF
V: TRBV5-1
J: TRBJ2-7

CDR3: CAISAGGISYEQYF
V: TRBV10-3
J: TRBJ2-7

CDR3: CSARTADTQYF
V: TRBV20-1
J: TRBJ2-3

CDR3: CSASLGQGAGGYTF
V: TRBV20-1
J: TRBJ1-2

CDR3: CASSSGGHEQFF
V: TRBV6-6
J: TRBJ2-1

CDR3: CASSYGTNTQYF
V: TRBV6-5
J: TRBJ2-3

CDR3: CSVPPAPDTQYF
V: TRBV20-1
J: TRBJ2-3

CDR3: CASSLPQRVGKNIQYF
V: TRBV12-3/TRBV12-4
J: TRBJ2-4

CDR3: CASSVRGLENEQFF
V: TRBV9
J: TRBJ2-1

CDR3: CASSYLQGIKETQYF
V: TRBV6-5
J: TRBJ2-5

CDR3: CASSVWGGRIKDNEQFF
V: TRBV3-1
J: TRBJ2-1

CDR3: CSASASGTSGRHEQYF
V: TRBV20-1
J: TRBJ2-7

CDR3: CASSVSSGGRPDTQYF
V: TRBV9
J: TRBJ2-3

CDR3: CSVAVSATNEKLFF
V: TRBV29-1
J: TRBJ1-4